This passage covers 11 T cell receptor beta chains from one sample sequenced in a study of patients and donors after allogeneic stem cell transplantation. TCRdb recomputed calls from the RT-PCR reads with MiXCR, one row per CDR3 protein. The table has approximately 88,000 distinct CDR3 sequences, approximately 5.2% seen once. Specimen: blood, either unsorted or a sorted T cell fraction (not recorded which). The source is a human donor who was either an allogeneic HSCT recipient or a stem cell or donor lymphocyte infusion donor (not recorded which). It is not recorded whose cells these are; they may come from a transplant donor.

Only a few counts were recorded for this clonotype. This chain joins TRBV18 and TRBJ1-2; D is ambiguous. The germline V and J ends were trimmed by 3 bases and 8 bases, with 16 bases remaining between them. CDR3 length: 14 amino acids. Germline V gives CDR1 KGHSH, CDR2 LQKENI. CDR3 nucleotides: TGTGCCAGCTCACCCGGGCGGACGATCGCGGGCTACACCTTC. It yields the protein CASSPGRTIAGYTF.

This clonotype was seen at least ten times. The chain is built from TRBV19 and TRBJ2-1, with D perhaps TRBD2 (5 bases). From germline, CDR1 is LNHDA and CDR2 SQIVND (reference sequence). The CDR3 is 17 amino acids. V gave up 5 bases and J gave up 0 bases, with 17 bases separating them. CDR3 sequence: CASSGAQGRGSYNEQFF. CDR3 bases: TGTGCCAGTAGTGGCGCCCAAGGACGGGGCTCCTACAATGAGCAGTTCTTC.

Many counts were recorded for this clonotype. DNA for the CDR3: TGCGCCAGCAGCGCGAATGATAGTCCGGGGTTTAGAACTAGCACAGATACGCAGTATTTT. It codes for CASSANDSPGFRTSTDTQYF. The rearrangement joins TRBV5-1 to TRBJ2-3, with a possible D match to TRBD2 (5 bases). Deletions cut 4 bases from V and 0 bases from J, with 27 bases between. The CDR3 totals 20 residues. Germline V CDR1 and CDR2: SGHRS, YFSETQ.

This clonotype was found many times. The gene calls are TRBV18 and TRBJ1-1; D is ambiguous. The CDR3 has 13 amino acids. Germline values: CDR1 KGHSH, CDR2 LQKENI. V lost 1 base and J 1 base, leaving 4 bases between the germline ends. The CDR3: CASSPQKNTEAFF. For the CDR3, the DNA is TGTGCCAGCTCACCACAGAAGAACACTGAAGCTTTCTTT.

The CDR3 DNA reads TGCGCCAGCAGCTTGACAGGGGGGTCTGAGGGGACCCAGTACTTC. It yields the protein CASSLTGGSEGTQYF. The J gene is TRBJ2-5, the V gene TRBV5-1, with 8 nucleotides matching TRBD1. Germline trimming cut 1 base from V and 7 bases from J; bases unmatched to any gene: 9. There are 15 residues in the CDR3. CDR1 and CDR2 from the germline V gene are SGHRS and YFSETQ.

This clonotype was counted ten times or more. Here the CDR3 reads CASSLGQGAGYEQYF. The DNA for the CDR3 is TGTGCCAGCAGCTTGGGACAGGGGGCAGGCTACGAGCAGTACTTC. V is TRBV7-6 and J is TRBJ2-7; 12 bases map to TRBD1. Germline lookup yields CDR1 SGHVS and CDR2 FNYEAQ. There are 15 residues in the CDR3. The junction had 3 bases not matched to a gene; V was cut back by 3 bases and J by 3 bases.

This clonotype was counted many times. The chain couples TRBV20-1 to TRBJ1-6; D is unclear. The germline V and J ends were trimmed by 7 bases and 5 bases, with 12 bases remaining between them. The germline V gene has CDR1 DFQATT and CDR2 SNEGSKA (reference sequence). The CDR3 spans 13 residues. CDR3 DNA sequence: TGCAGTGGGGCGGAGCCTAATAATTCACCCCTCCACTTT. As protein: CSGAEPNNSPLHF.

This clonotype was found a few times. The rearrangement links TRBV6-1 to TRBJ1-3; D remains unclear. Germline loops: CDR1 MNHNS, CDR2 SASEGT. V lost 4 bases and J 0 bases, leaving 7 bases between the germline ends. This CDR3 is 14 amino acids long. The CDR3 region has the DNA TGTGCCAGCAGTGCGGATCGCTCTGGAAACACCATATATTTT. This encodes CASSADRSGNTIYF.

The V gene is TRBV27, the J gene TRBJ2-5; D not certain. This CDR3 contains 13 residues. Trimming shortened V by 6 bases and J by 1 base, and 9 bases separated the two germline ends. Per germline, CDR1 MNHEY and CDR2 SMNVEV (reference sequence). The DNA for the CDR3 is TGTGCCAGCAGAAAGGGCATCCAAGAGACCCAGTACTTC. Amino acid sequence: CASRKGIQETQYF.

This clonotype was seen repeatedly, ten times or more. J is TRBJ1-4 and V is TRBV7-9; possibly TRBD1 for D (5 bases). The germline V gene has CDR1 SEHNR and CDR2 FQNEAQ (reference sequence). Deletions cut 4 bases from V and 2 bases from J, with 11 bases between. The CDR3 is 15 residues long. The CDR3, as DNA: TGTGCCAGCAGCTGGGGGGGGTCGACTAATGAAAAACTGTTTTTT. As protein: CASSWGGSTNEKLFF. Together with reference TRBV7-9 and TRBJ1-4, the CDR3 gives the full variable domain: DTGVSQNPRHKITKRGQNVTFRCDPISEHNRLYWYRQTLGQGPEFLTYFQNEAQLEKSRLLSDRFSAERPKGSFSTLEIQRTEQGDSAMYLCASSWGGSTNEKLFFGSGTQLSVL.

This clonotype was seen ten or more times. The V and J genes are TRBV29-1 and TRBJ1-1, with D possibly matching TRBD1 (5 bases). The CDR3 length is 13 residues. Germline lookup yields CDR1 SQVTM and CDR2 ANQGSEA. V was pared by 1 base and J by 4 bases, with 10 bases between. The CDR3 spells CSVEGPGGTEAFF. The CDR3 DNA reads TGCAGCGTTGAAGGGCCTGGGGGCACTGAAGCTTTCTTT.